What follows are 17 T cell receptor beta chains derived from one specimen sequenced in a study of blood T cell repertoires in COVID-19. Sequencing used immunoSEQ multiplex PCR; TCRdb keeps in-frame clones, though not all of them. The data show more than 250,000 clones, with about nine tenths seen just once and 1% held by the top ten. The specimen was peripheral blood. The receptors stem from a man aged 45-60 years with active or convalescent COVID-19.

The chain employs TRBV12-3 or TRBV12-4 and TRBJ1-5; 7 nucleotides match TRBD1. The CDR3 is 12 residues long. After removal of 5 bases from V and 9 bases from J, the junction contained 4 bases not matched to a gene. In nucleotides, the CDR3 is TGTGCCAGCAGTGGGACAGTTGGGCCCCAGCATTTT. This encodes CASSGTVGPQHF.

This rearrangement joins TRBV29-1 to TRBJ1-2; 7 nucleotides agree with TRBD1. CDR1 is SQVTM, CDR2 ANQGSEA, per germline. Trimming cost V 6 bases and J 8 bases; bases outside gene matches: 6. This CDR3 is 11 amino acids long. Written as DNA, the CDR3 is TGCAGCGTCGGATGGGACAGAGGCTACACCTTC. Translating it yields CSVGWDRGYTF.

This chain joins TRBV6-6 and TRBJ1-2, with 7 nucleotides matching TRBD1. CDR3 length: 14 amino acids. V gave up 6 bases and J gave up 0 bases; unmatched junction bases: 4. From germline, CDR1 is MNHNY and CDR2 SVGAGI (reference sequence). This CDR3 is CASRRQGANYGYTF. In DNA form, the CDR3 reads TGTGCCAGCAGGAGACAGGGCGCTAACTATGGCTACACCTTC.

CDR3 sequence: CASSYSGGNQPQHF. Here the CDR3 DNA reads TGTGCCAGCAGTTACTCAGGGGGAAATCAGCCCCAGCATTTT. The V call is TRBV6-2 or TRBV6-3, the J call TRBJ1-5, with D possibly being TRBD1 (6 bases). CDR1 is MNHEY, CDR2 SVGEGT, per germline. V was cut by 0 bases and J by 4 bases, with 7 bases left in between. CDR3 size: 14 residues.

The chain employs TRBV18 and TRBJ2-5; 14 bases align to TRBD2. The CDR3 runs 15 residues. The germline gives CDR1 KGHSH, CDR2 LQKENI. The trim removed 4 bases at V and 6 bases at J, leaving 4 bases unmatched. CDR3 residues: CASSQGLAGEQTQYF. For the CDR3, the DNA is TGTGCCAGCTCACAGGGACTAGCGGGGGAACAGACCCAGTACTTC.

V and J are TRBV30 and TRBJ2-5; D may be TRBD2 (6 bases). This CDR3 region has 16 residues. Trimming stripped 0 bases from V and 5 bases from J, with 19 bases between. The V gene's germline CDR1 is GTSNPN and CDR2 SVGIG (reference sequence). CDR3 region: CAWSVSRDSIEETQYF. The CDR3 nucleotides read TGTGCCTGGAGTGTCTCGCGGGACTCCATTGAGGAGACCCAGTACTTC.

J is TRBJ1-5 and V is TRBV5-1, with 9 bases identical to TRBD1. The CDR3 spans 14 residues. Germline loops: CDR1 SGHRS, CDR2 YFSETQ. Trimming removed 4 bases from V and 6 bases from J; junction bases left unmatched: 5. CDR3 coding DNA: TGCGCCAGCAGCGAGACAGGGGGACGTCAGCCCCAGCATTTT. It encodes CASSETGGRQPQHF.

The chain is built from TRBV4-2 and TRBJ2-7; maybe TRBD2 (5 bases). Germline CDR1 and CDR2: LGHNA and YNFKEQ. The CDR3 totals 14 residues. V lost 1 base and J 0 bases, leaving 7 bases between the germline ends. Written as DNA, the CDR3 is TGTGCCAGCAGCCAAGTGGGGAGCTCCTACGAGCAGTACTTC. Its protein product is CASSQVGSSYEQYF.

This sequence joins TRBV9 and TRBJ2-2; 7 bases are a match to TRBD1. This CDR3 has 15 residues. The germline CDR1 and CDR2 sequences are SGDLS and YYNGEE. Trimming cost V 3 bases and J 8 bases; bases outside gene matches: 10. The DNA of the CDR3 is TGTGCCAGCAGCGCTCCGACAGGGCAAGCAGGGGAGCTGTTTTTT. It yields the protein CASSAPTGQAGELFF.

CDR3 nucleotide sequence: TGTGCCAGCAGCCCGGACAGACTGAACACTGAAGCTTTCTTT. It yields the protein CASSPDRLNTEAFF. The J gene is TRBJ1-1, the V gene TRBV2, with a tentative D call TRBD1 (6 bases). Germline V gives CDR1 SNHLY, CDR2 FYNNEI. There are 14 residues in the CDR3. Trimming removed 6 bases from V and 0 bases from J, with 11 bases in between.

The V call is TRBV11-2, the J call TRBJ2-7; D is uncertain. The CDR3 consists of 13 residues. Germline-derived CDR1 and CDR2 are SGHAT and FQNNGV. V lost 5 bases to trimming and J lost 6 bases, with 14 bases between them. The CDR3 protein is CASSPQVGSEQYF. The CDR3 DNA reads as TGTGCCAGCAGCCCCCAGGTGGGTAGCGAGCAGTACTTC.

The DNA of the CDR3 is TGTGCCAGCAGCTTTGTGGGGGGGAGTGAAGCTTTCTTT. Amino acids: CASSFVGGSEAFF. This chain uses TRBV5-6 with TRBJ1-1, with a tentative D call TRBD1 (5 bases). This CDR3 comprises 13 residues. The ends were cut back, 2 bases at V and 7 bases at J, with 12 bases in the middle. CDR1 SGHDT and CDR2 YYEEEE come from the germline V gene.

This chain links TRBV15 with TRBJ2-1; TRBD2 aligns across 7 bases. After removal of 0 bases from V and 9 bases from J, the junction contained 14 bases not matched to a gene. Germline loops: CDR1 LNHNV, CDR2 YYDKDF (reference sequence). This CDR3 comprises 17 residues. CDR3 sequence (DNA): TGTGCCACCAGCAGAGATTTAGGCGGGAGCGGAAAGGGTGAGCAGTTCTTC. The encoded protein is CATSRDLGGSGKGEQFF. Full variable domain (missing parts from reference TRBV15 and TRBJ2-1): DAMVIQNPRYQVTQFGKPVTLSCSQTLNHNVMYWYQQKSSQAPKLLFHYYDKDFNNEADTPDNFQSRRPNTSFCFLDIRSPGLGDTAMYLCATSRDLGGSGKGEQFFGPGTRLTVL.

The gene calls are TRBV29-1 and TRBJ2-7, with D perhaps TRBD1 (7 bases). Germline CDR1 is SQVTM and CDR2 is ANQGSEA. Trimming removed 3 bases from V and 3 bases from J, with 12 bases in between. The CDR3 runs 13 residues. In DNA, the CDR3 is TGCAGCGTTGATGGCGGGACAGTCTACGAGCAGTACTTC. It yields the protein CSVDGGTVYEQYF.

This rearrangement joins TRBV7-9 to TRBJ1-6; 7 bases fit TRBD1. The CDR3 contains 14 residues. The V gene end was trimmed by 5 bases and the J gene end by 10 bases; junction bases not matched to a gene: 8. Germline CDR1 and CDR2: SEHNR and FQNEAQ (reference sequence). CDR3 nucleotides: TGTGCCAGCAGCCGACAGGGTGGTGGGTCACCCCTCCACTTT. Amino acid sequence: CASSRQGGGSPLHF. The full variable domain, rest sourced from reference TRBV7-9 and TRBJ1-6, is DTGVSQNPRHKITKRGQNVTFRCDPISEHNRLYWYRQTLGQGPEFLTYFQNEAQLEKSRLLSDRFSAERPKGSFSTLEIQRTEQGDSAMYLCASSRQGGGSPLHFGNGTRLTVT.

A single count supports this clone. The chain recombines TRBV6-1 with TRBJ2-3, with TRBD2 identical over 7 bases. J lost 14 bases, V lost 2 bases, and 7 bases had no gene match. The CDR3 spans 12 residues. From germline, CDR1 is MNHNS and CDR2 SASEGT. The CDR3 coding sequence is TGTGCCAGCAGTGAATTTAGCGGGTGGGGGTATTTT. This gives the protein CASSEFSGWGYF.

The DNA of the CDR3 is TGTGCCAGCGGTTCTAGCAACAATGAGCAGTTCTTC. Translation: CASGSSNNEQFF. The chain couples TRBV2 to TRBJ2-1; D perhaps matches TRBD2 (5 bases). CDR3 length: 12 residues. With 8 bases removed from V and 5 bases from J, the gap between germline ends came to 10 bases. Per the germline V gene, CDR1 is SNHLY and CDR2 is FYNNEI.